The clone carrying this TCR beta chain was recorded once. Its specificity is unknown. Treatment reported: around 19 received Ad26.COV2.S at low or high dose, single or two shots; 5 received placebo; per-sample allocation not given. Material that was analyzed had been drawn on day 63 after the first vaccine or placebo injection. TCRdb's copy holds only in-frame clones and misses some; the assay was immunoSEQ multiplex PCR. Of roughly 400,000 clones in the sample, approximately 91% were seen once. The sample belongs to a study of Ad26.COV2.S vaccination and SARS-CoV-2 variants. This CDR3 comprises 13 residues. V gave up 6 bases and J gave up 7 bases, with 12 bases separating them. Whole-study findings and limits: Recipients given vaccine exceeded placebo recipients in spike-specific TCR breadth. In TCR breadth and depth analyses, total T cell responses may have been underestimated.

The TCR originated in a person between 18 and 65 years old who received the Ad26.COV2.S COVID-19 vaccine or a placebo. The sequencing used peripheral blood, collected in a trial of Ad26.COV2.S vaccine versus placebo. V and J are TRBV12-3 or TRBV12-4 and TRBJ2-2; TRBD1 might be the D (6 bases). The CDR3 sequence is CASSSGVGGELFF. DNA for the CDR3: TGTGCCAGCAGCTCAGGGGTGGGCGGGGAGCTGTTTTTT.